This T cell receptor (beta chain) was recorded in a study of shared clonotypes between healthy human individuals. Study-level background: The plates for each donor numbered three CD4 naive, three CD4 memory, two CD8 naive and one CD8 memory.

The ends lost 11 bases at V and 4 bases at J; junction bases unmatched: 9. The germline V gene encodes CDR1 ENHRY and CDR2 SYGVKD. The CDR3 loop spans 13 amino acids. Recent vaccinations or acute infections were absent in the healthy HIV-negative adult donors. Sequencing used immunoSEQ multiplex PCR; TCRdb keeps in-frame clones, though not all of them. Seen here are about 1 million clones, about 80% observed once, and the top ten hold less than 1.5%. Sequencing was performed on memory CD4+ T cells sorted from blood. As to subset: CD45RA-negative fraction. The sequence was obtained from a man aged 18 to 29 in good health. The V call is TRBV10-3, the J call TRBJ1-2, with 8 nucleotides matching TRBD1. CDR3 sequence (DNA): TGTGCCTCATACCCGGGGACAGGCTATGGCTACACCTTC. Its translation is CASYPGTGYGYTF.